This TCR beta chain was obtained from a study of blood T cell repertoires in COVID-19. On the study more broadly: PBMCs, B-cell-depleted T cells, or T cells provided the cDNA or gDNA that made up the material.

Produced via immunoSEQ multiplex PCR; TCRdb's table is partial and in-frame only. The data hold roughly 30,000 clones, with roughly nine tenths observed a single time. Specimen: peripheral blood. The sequence came from a human donor in a cohort sampled during active COVID-19.

Written as DNA, the CDR3 is TGTGCCAGCTCACCGGACAGGGTTGGGACTGAAGCTTTCTTT. It is translated as CASSPDRVGTEAFF. V and J are TRBV18 and TRBJ1-1, with 8 bases that match TRBD1. With 3 bases clipped from V and 5 bases from J, the junction kept 5 bases outside the gene matches. The CDR3 length is 14 residues. The V gene's germline CDR1 is KGHSH and CDR2 LQKENI.